The 17 T cell receptor beta chains in this list originate from one sample, sequenced in a study of T cell responses to AZD1222 COVID-19 vaccine. Repertoires were generated with immunoSEQ multiplex PCR, while TCRdb's copy carries only in-frame clones and drops some. The table shows 130,000 to 150,000 clones, with more than 85% occurring only once. The sequencing used peripheral blood, collected on day 0 of AZD1222 vaccination. The receptors shown here come from an adult in good health.

The gene calls are TRBV5-4 and TRBJ1-2; D unclear. The V end lost 4 bases, the J end lost 3 bases, and 13 bases lay between the germline ends. The germline V gene has CDR1 SGHNT and CDR2 YYREEE (reference sequence). This CDR3 region has 14 residues. In DNA, the CDR3 is TGTGCCAGCAGCCTACGTTCCGGGGACTATGGCTACACCTTC. Protein sequence: CASSLRSGDYGYTF.

The CDR3, as DNA: TGTGCCAGCAGGGTTGGGGTCAGGGAGACCCAGTACTTC. The encoded protein is CASRVGVRETQYF. J is TRBJ2-5 and V is TRBV6-5, with D uncertain. There are 13 residues in the CDR3. The V gene lost 6 bases and the J gene lost 5 bases, with 13 bases spanning the gap. CDR1 is MNHEY and CDR2 is SVGAGI in the germline V gene.

The chain is built from TRBV5-5 and TRBJ2-7; TRBD1 matches 10 bases. V dropped 4 bases and J dropped 3; count of bases not matched to a gene: 10. The CDR3 is 16 residues long. CDR1 and CDR2 (germline): SGHKS, YYEKEE (reference sequence). CDR3 bases: TGTGCCAGCAGCATTGAACCGGGACAGGGGTACTACGAGCAGTACTTC. Protein: CASSIEPGQGYYEQYF.

This chain uses TRBV6-5 with TRBJ2-1, with no clear D. The CDR3 loop spans 14 amino acids. V was pared by 2 bases and J by 11 bases, with 16 bases between. Germline lookup yields CDR1 MNHEY and CDR2 SVGAGI. In DNA, the CDR3 is TGTGCCAGCAGTTACCCCTCCGACTCACACCAGCAGTTCTTC. Protein sequence: CASSYPSDSHQQFF.

The chain has TRBV3-1 (or the pseudogene TRBV3-2) and TRBJ1-1; a weak D match, TRBD1 (6 bases). V dropped 1 base and J dropped 7 bases, with 7 bases sitting between them. The CDR3 sequence is 12 residues long. Per germline, CDR1 LGHDT and CDR2 YNNKEL (reference sequence). The DNA for the CDR3 is TGTGCCAGCAGCCAAGGGGGGCGTGAAGCTTTCTTT. Protein product: CASSQGGREAFF.

This chain joins TRBV7-3 and TRBJ2-3; weak D call: TRBD2 (5 bases). Germline V gene data show CDR1 as SGHTA and CDR2 as FQGTGA. V was trimmed by 2 bases and J by 4 bases, leaving 22 bases between them. This CDR3 has 18 residues. The CDR3 nucleotides read TGTGCCAGCAGCTTACACGGGCTGGTCGGGATTATCGCAGATACGCAGTATTTT. Its protein is CASSLHGLVGIIADTQYF.

The chain has TRBV27 and TRBJ1-2; unclear D gene. The CDR3 is 15 amino acids. Trimming cost V 5 bases and J 4 bases, with 17 bases left between them. Germline lookup yields CDR1 MNHEY and CDR2 SMNVEV (reference sequence). CDR3 protein: CASSLLPLGPYGYTF. The CDR3, as DNA: TGTGCCAGCAGTCTCCTCCCTCTGGGCCCCTATGGCTACACCTTC.

The chain uses TRBV7-2 and TRBJ1-1; D call uncertain. Germline CDR1 reads SGHTA; CDR2 reads FQGNSA. Trimming removed 5 bases at V and 5 bases at J, with 6 bases between. CDR3 size: 11 residues. The CDR3 here is CASSPRTEAFF. The CDR3 bases are TGTGCCAGCAGCCCTAGGACTGAAGCTTTCTTT.

The V gene is TRBV15, the J gene TRBJ1-2; no clear D gene. The V end lost 1 base, the J end lost 5 bases, and 14 bases lay between the germline ends. There are 15 residues in the CDR3. The germline gives CDR1 LNHNV, CDR2 YYDKDF (reference sequence). The CDR3 sequence is CATSRGVLIEYGYTF. The CDR3 region has the DNA TGTGCCACCAGCAGAGGGGTCCTAATCGAATATGGCTACACCTTC.

This clone was detected only once. The rearrangement uses TRBV27 and TRBJ1-2; D ambiguous. V lost 7 bases and J lost 4, with 16 bases in between. The V gene's germline CDR1 is MNHEY and CDR2 SMNVEV (reference sequence). CDR3 size: 14 residues. Written as DNA, the CDR3 is TGTGCCAGCACCCGGACTCCCTTAGGCTATGGCTACACCTTC. This encodes CASTRTPLGYGYTF.

This rearrangement joins TRBV19 to TRBJ2-1; D may match TRBD1 or TRBD2 (5 bases each). Germline V gene lookup returns CDR1 LNHDA and CDR2 SQIVND (reference sequence). The CDR3 has 14 residues. V lost 7 bases and J 8 bases, leaving 18 bases between the germline ends. The CDR3 DNA is TGTGCCAGTAAAAGGGCGAGGGGAATCGATGAGCAGTTCTTC. It yields the protein CASKRARGIDEQFF.

This sequence joins TRBV28 and TRBJ2-1; D is unclear. Trimming stripped 6 bases from V and 9 bases from J, with 9 bases between. The CDR3 extends over 11 amino acids. Germline assignment: CDR1 MDHEN and CDR2 SYDVKM. DNA for the CDR3: TGTGCCAGCAGCCCACTGGGTGAGCAGTTCTTC. Amino acids: CASSPLGEQFF.

This chain links TRBV9 with TRBJ2-2; TRBD1 aligns across 8 bases. CDR3 size: 15 residues. The V and J ends lost 4 bases and 8 bases, in that order; junction bases with no gene match: 10. CDR1 and CDR2 (germline): SGDLS, YYNGEE. CDR3 sequence: CASSLSRGLEGELFF. The CDR3 DNA sequence: TGTGCCAGCAGCCTATCCAGGGGGCTGGAAGGGGAGCTGTTTTTT. Full variable domain (rest looked up from reference TRBV9 and TRBJ2-2): DSGVTQTPKHLITATGQRVTLRCSPRSGDLSVYWYQQSLDQGLQFLIQYYNGEERAKGNILERFSAQQFPDLHSELNLSSLELGDSALYFCASSLSRGLEGELFFGEGSRLTVL.

This chain links TRBV5-4 with TRBJ1-6, with a tentative D call TRBD1 (5 bases). Per the germline V gene, CDR1 is SGHNT and CDR2 is YYREEE (reference sequence). The germline V and J ends were trimmed by 0 bases and 0 bases, with 13 bases remaining between them. This CDR3 has 18 residues. The CDR3 nucleotides are TGTGCCAGCAGCTTGGATGGGACCCAGAGCTCCTATAATTCACCCCTCCACTTT. It is translated as CASSLDGTQSSYNSPLHF.

The rearrangement uses TRBV30 and TRBJ1-5; D not certain. Trimming shortened V by 1 base and J by 3 bases, and 7 bases separated the two germline ends. This CDR3 region has 13 residues. Germline V gene data show CDR1 as GTSNPN and CDR2 as SVGIG (reference sequence). CDR3 DNA: TGTGCCTGGAGTGATAGGGACAATCAGCCCCAGCATTTT. This encodes CAWSDRDNQPQHF.

The chain employs TRBV11-3 and TRBJ2-7; 8 positions agree with TRBD1. V shed 4 bases and J 0 bases; nucleotides not matched to a gene: 2. This CDR3 is 14 amino acids long. The germline V gene has CDR1 SGHNT and CDR2 YENEEA. In DNA, the CDR3 is TGTGCCAGCAGCTCAGGGGGCAGCTCCTACGAGCAGTACTTC. As protein: CASSSGGSSYEQYF.

The chain employs TRBV4-1 and TRBJ1-2; tentatively, D is TRBD1 (6 bases). The germline V gene has CDR1 MGHRA and CDR2 YSYEKL. CDR3 length equals 14 residues. V dropped 7 bases and J dropped 3 bases, with 15 bases sitting between them. The DNA for the CDR3 is TGCGCCAGCACGCCCTCGGACAGAGACTATGGCTACACCTTC. Translation gives CASTPSDRDYGYTF.